Described below is a single T cell receptor (beta chain) sequence and its context. The antigen is unknown. The data derive from a study of T cells in localized non-small cell lung cancer. Study outcomes and limitations: It was uninvolved adjacent lung that showed the highest T cell clonality, exceeding tumor.

Assay used: immunoSEQ multiplex PCR; TCRdb lists only in-frame clones, some missing. In the table there are over 50,000 clones, roughly 90% of which are singletons. The sequence derives from a woman aged 35-75 years with stage I lung adenocarcinoma. Here the sequenced sample was peripheral blood, taken before any cancer treatment.

The CDR3 reads CASSPTTNTEAFF. The CDR3 DNA sequence: TGTGCCAGCAGTCCCACCACAAACACTGAAGCTTTCTTT. The rearrangement uses TRBV27 and TRBJ1-1; D gene uncertain. This CDR3 is 13 amino acids long. In germline, CDR1 is MNHEY, CDR2 SMNVEV (reference sequence). Trimming removed 5 bases at V and 2 bases at J, with 9 bases between.